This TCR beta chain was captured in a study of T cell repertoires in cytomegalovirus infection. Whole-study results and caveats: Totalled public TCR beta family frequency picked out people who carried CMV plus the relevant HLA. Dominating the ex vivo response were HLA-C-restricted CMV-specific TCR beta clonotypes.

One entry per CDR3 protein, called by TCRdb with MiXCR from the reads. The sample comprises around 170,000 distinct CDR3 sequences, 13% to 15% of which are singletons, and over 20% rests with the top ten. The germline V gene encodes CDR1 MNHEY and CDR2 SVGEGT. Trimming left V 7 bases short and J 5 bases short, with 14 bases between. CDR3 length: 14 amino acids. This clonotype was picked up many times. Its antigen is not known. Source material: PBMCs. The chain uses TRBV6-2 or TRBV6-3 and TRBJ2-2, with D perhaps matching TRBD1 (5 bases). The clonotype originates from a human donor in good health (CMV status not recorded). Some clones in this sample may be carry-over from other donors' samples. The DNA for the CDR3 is TGTGCCAGCAATAACAGGATACGGACCGGGGAGCTGTTTTTT. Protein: CASNNRIRTGELFF.